This T cell receptor (beta chain) was sequenced for a study of cytomegalovirus exposure and HLA in healthy donors. Primers included in the PCR were 60 Vbeta and 13 Jbeta primers. Sequencing used immunoSEQ multiplex PCR; TCRdb keeps in-frame clones, though not all of them. The data show about 130,000 clones, roughly four fifths seen once. The CDR3 runs 14 residues. Trimming took 7 bases from V and 5 from J, leaving 12 bases between them. The V gene's germline CDR1 is MNHNS and CDR2 SASEGT. This clone was seen a handful of times. This TCR derives from a young man in good health and CMV-seronegative. The chain joins TRBV6-1 to TRBJ1-6; D possibly corresponds to TRBD1 (5 bases). Sequenced sample: PBMCs. CDR3 coding DNA: TGTGCCAGCATAGTCGGGGGGAATAATTCACCCCTCCACTTT. Its protein product is CASIVGGNNSPLHF.